This is a list of T cell receptor beta chains from one sample in a study of CD8 T cells in ankylosing spondylitis. TCRdb processed the 5' RACE reads anew with MiXCR; each CDR3 protein has one entry. The table includes approximately 300,000 distinct CDR3 sequences, about a fifth detected once. Sequenced input: blood, either unsorted or a sorted T cell fraction (not recorded which). Receptors originate from a female donor with ankylosing spondylitis or in good health (not recorded which). The CDR3 runs from the conserved cysteine through the conserved F or W. A D gene is named only where the DNA matches it firmly. Size tells how often a clone was seen (once, few, many) or the class of an expanded clone, and some rows leave it out.

v_gene: TRBV23-1; j_gene: TRBJ2-4; d_gene: TRBD1; abundance: NA; CDR3aa: CASSQRDRSWGYF; CDR3nt: TGCGCCAGCAGTCAAAGGGACAGAAGTTGGGGGTACTTC
v_gene: TRBV6-1; j_gene: TRBJ2-7; d_gene: NA; abundance: few; CDR3aa: CASSVKGMLYEQYF; CDR3nt: TGTGCCAGCAGTGTTAAGGGGATGCTGTACGAGCAGTACTTC
v_gene: TRBV4-3; j_gene: TRBJ2-1; d_gene: TRBD2; abundance: NA; CDR3aa: CASSQSGRGGEQFF; CDR3nt: TGCGCCAGCAGCCAGTCCGGGAGGGGGGGTGAGCAGTTCTTC
v_gene: TRBV6-5; j_gene: TRBJ1-5; d_gene: NA; abundance: once; CDR3aa: CASSYREGNQPQHF; CDR3nt: TGTGCCAGCAGTTACAGGGAGGGGAATCAGCCCCAGCATTTT
v_gene: TRBV5-8; j_gene: TRBJ2-1; d_gene: NA; abundance: few; CDR3aa: CASSLGSPRTSYNEQFF; CDR3nt: TGTGCCAGCAGCTTGGGTTCTCCACGTACCTCCTACAATGAGCAGTTCTTC
v_gene: TRBV6-1; j_gene: TRBJ2-5; d_gene: TRBD2; abundance: NA; CDR3aa: CASSRVTSSETQYF; CDR3nt: TGTGCCAGCAGTAGGGTGACTAGCAGCGAGACCCAGTACTTC
v_gene: TRBV7-7; j_gene: TRBJ2-2; d_gene: NA; abundance: few; CDR3aa: CASSLSLVRGSTTGELFF; CDR3nt: TGTGCTAGCAGCTTAAGTCTGGTACGGGGATCGACCACCGGGGAGCTGTTTTTT
v_gene: TRBV20-1; j_gene: TRBJ2-2; d_gene: NA; abundance: NA; CDR3aa: CSARDRRLHTGELFF; CDR3nt: TGCAGTGCTAGAGATAGGAGACTACACACCGGGGAGCTGTTTTTT
v_gene: TRBV12-3/TRBV12-4; j_gene: TRBJ1-6; d_gene: TRBD1; abundance: NA; CDR3aa: CASSLAGTVNSPLHF; CDR3nt: TGTGCCAGCAGTTTAGCTGGGACAGTTAATTCACCCCTCCACTTT
v_gene: TRBV10-3; j_gene: TRBJ2-3; d_gene: TRBD2; abundance: many; CDR3aa: CAISERLAGGPGDTQYF; CDR3nt: TGTGCCATCAGTGAGCGACTAGCGGGAGGGCCCGGTGATACGCAGTATTTT
v_gene: TRBV29-1; j_gene: TRBJ2-3; d_gene: NA; abundance: few; CDR3aa: CSVEGREKTQYF; CDR3nt: TGCAGCGTTGAAGGGAGGGAGAAGACGCAGTATTTT
v_gene: TRBV2; j_gene: TRBJ2-1; d_gene: TRBD2; abundance: few; CDR3aa: CANGLARNYEQFF; CDR3nt: TGTGCCAACGGACTAGCGCGGAACTATGAGCAGTTCTTC
v_gene: TRBV21-1; j_gene: TRBJ1-5; d_gene: NA; abundance: many; CDR3aa: CASSKETGTDSNQPQHF; CDR3nt: TGTGCCAGCAGCAAAGAAACGGGGACAGATAGCAATCAGCCCCAGCATTTT
v_gene: TRBV6-6; j_gene: TRBJ1-1; d_gene: NA; abundance: few; CDR3aa: CASRREPNTEAFF; CDR3nt: TGTGCCAGCAGACGGGAGCCGAACACTGAAGCTTTCTTT
v_gene: TRBV20-1; j_gene: TRBJ2-3; d_gene: TRBD2; abundance: few; CDR3aa: CSASPGAGESDTQYF; CDR3nt: TGCAGTGCTAGCCCTGGAGCGGGAGAATCAGATACGCAGTATTTT
v_gene: TRBV6-2/TRBV6-3; j_gene: TRBJ2-1; d_gene: TRBD2; abundance: few; CDR3aa: CASRLLGTSPYNEQFF; CDR3nt: TGTGCCAGCAGACTACTCGGGACTAGTCCCTACAATGAGCAGTTCTTC
v_gene: TRBV11-2; j_gene: TRBJ2-1; d_gene: TRBD2; abundance: NA; CDR3aa: CASSFGFPGLGISNEQFF; CDR3nt: TGTGCCAGCAGCTTCGGTTTTCCGGGACTAGGGATAAGCAATGAGCAGTTCTTC
v_gene: TRBV5-5; j_gene: TRBJ2-7; d_gene: TRBD2; abundance: NA; CDR3aa: CASSPRLLAGSEQYF; CDR3nt: TGTGCCAGCAGCCCAAGATTACTAGCGGGATCCGAGCAGTACTTC
v_gene: TRBV6-1; j_gene: TRBJ2-7; d_gene: NA; abundance: once; CDR3aa: CASSKAGAHNEQYF; CDR3nt: TGTGCCAGCAGTAAGGCAGGGGCCCACAACGAGCAGTACTTC
v_gene: TRBV7-2; j_gene: TRBJ2-3; d_gene: NA; abundance: few; CDR3aa: CASPGYNTQYF; CDR3nt: TGTGCTTCACCGGGGTATAATACGCAGTATTTT
v_gene: TRBV20-1; j_gene: TRBJ2-5; d_gene: NA; abundance: NA; CDR3aa: CSARGGLGETQYF; CDR3nt: TGCAGTGCTAGAGGAGGCTTGGGGGAGACCCAGTACTTC
v_gene: TRBV10-3; j_gene: TRBJ1-1; d_gene: NA; abundance: NA; CDR3aa: CAISAGTENTEAFF; CDR3nt: TGTGCCATCAGTGCCGGGACGGAGAACACTGAAGCTTTCTTT
v_gene: TRBV6-1; j_gene: TRBJ1-2; d_gene: NA; abundance: many; CDR3aa: CASAIGTGNYGYTF; CDR3nt: TGTGCCAGCGCGATAGGGACTGGGAACTATGGCTACACCTTC
v_gene: TRBV6-1; j_gene: TRBJ1-1; d_gene: TRBD1; abundance: NA; CDR3aa: CASSQPGTGEEAFF; CDR3nt: TGTGCCAGCAGCCAACCCGGGACAGGGGAAGAAGCTTTCTTT
v_gene: TRBV24-1; j_gene: TRBJ2-3; d_gene: NA; abundance: once; CDR3aa: CATSDSLGTDTQYF; CDR3nt: TGTGCCACCAGTGATTCGCTAGGCACAGATACGCAGTATTTT
v_gene: TRBV5-4; j_gene: TRBJ2-7; d_gene: TRBD1; abundance: few; CDR3aa: CASTLDRAYEQYF; CDR3nt: TGTGCCAGCACCTTGGACAGGGCATACGAGCAGTACTTC
v_gene: TRBV20-1; j_gene: TRBJ2-5; d_gene: NA; abundance: few; CDR3aa: CSARVLRQETQYF; CDR3nt: TGCAGTGCTAGAGTTTTAAGGCAAGAGACCCAGTACTTC
v_gene: TRBV5-6; j_gene: TRBJ2-4; d_gene: NA; abundance: NA; CDR3aa: CASSLYQDLGIQYF; CDR3nt: TGTGCCAGCAGCTTGTACCAGGACTTGGGCATTCAGTACTTC
v_gene: TRBV28; j_gene: TRBJ2-5; d_gene: NA; abundance: few; CDR3aa: CASSMVLTQYF; CDR3nt: TGTGCCAGCAGTATGGTCCTTACCCAGTACTTC
v_gene: TRBV4-3; j_gene: TRBJ2-3; d_gene: NA; abundance: many; CDR3aa: CASSQELDYTQYF; CDR3nt: TGCGCCAGCAGCCAGGAACTAGATTATACGCAGTATTTT
v_gene: TRBV6-5; j_gene: TRBJ2-1; d_gene: NA; abundance: NA; CDR3aa: CASSGLRREQFF; CDR3nt: TGTGCCAGCAGCGGGCTTCGGAGGGAGCAGTTCTTC
v_gene: TRBV6-5; j_gene: TRBJ2-2; d_gene: NA; abundance: NA; CDR3aa: CASSYWGGRTGELFF; CDR3nt: TGTGCCAGCAGTTATTGGGGCGGGCGCACCGGGGAGCTGTTTTTT
v_gene: TRBV12-3/TRBV12-4; j_gene: TRBJ1-2; d_gene: NA; abundance: few; CDR3aa: CASSSDGDGYTF; CDR3nt: TGTGCCAGCAGTTCGGACGGTGATGGCTACACCTTC
v_gene: TRBV12-3/TRBV12-4; j_gene: TRBJ2-3; d_gene: NA; abundance: NA; CDR3aa: CASSLLGGSADTQYF; CDR3nt: TGTGCCAGCAGTTTACTGGGCGGGTCGGCAGATACGCAGTATTTT
v_gene: TRBV5-4; j_gene: TRBJ1-1; d_gene: NA; abundance: few; CDR3aa: CASTFSGNTEAFF; CDR3nt: TGTGCCAGCACCTTCTCAGGGAACACTGAAGCTTTCTTT
v_gene: TRBV20-1; j_gene: TRBJ2-3; d_gene: NA; abundance: few; CDR3aa: CSASKPGLTDTQYF; CDR3nt: TGCAGTGCTAGTAAGCCCGGGCTCACAGATACGCAGTATTTT
v_gene: TRBV24-1; j_gene: TRBJ2-3; d_gene: NA; abundance: NA; CDR3aa: CATSGPPADTQYF; CDR3nt: TGTGCCACCAGTGGTCCCCCAGCAGATACGCAGTATTTT
v_gene: TRBV5-1; j_gene: TRBJ1-2; d_gene: NA; abundance: few; CDR3aa: CASSFGGDNYGYTF; CDR3nt: TGCGCCAGCAGCTTCGGCGGGGATAACTATGGCTACACCTTC
v_gene: TRBV10-3; j_gene: TRBJ1-2; d_gene: NA; abundance: many; CDR3aa: CAISESNPGRRDGYTF; CDR3nt: TGTGCCATCAGTGAGTCGAATCCAGGGAGAAGGGATGGCTACACCTTC
v_gene: TRBV29-1; j_gene: TRBJ1-2; d_gene: TRBD1; abundance: many; CDR3aa: CSFADRVEGYTF; CDR3nt: TGCAGCTTTGCGGACAGGGTTGAGGGCTACACCTTC
v_gene: TRBV7-2; j_gene: TRBJ2-1; d_gene: TRBD2; abundance: NA; CDR3aa: CASSPSLLAGGHNEQFF; CDR3nt: TGTGCCAGCAGCCCCAGCCTCCTAGCGGGAGGACACAATGAGCAGTTCTTC
v_gene: TRBV6-1; j_gene: TRBJ2-3; d_gene: TRBD2; abundance: NA; CDR3aa: CASSKRGGSGDTQYF; CDR3nt: TGTGCCAGCAGTAAGCGCGGCGGGAGCGGAGATACGCAGTATTTT
v_gene: TRBV29-1; j_gene: TRBJ2-3; d_gene: TRBD2; abundance: many; CDR3aa: CSVQSSGSRTDTQYF; CDR3nt: TGCAGCGTACAGTCTAGCGGGAGTAGAACAGATACGCAGTATTTT
v_gene: TRBV27; j_gene: TRBJ2-7; d_gene: TRBD2; abundance: few; CDR3aa: CASSWGSGRDEQYF; CDR3nt: TGTGCCAGTTCGTGGGGTAGCGGGAGAGACGAGCAGTACTTC
v_gene: TRBV5-6; j_gene: TRBJ1-2; d_gene: NA; abundance: NA; CDR3aa: CASSLEEF; CDR3nt: TGTGCCAGCAGCTTAGAGGAATTC
v_gene: TRBV29-1; j_gene: TRBJ2-6; d_gene: NA; abundance: many; CDR3aa: CSVVAPAGANVLTF; CDR3nt: TGCAGCGTTGTTGCCCCGGCTGGGGCCAACGTCCTGACTTTC
v_gene: TRBV5-1; j_gene: TRBJ2-1; d_gene: TRBD2; abundance: NA; CDR3aa: CASRGLAGGGPYNEQFF; CDR3nt: TGCGCCAGCAGGGGACTAGCGGGAGGTGGACCCTACAATGAGCAGTTCTTC
v_gene: TRBV25-1; j_gene: TRBJ1-2; d_gene: TRBD1; abundance: NA; CDR3aa: CASRPGTGFGYTF; CDR3nt: TGTGCCAGCAGACCCGGGACAGGGTTTGGCTACACCTTC
v_gene: TRBV6-5; j_gene: TRBJ2-1; d_gene: NA; abundance: NA; CDR3aa: CASSYGRSYNEQFF; CDR3nt: TGTGCCAGCAGTTACGGACGCTCCTACAATGAGCAGTTCTTC
v_gene: TRBV2; j_gene: TRBJ2-5; d_gene: NA; abundance: NA; CDR3aa: CASSEAQEETQYF; CDR3nt: TGTGCCAGCAGTGAAGCGCAGGAAGAGACCCAGTACTTC
v_gene: TRBV12-3/TRBV12-4; j_gene: TRBJ2-4; d_gene: NA; abundance: few; CDR3aa: CASRRGGAIQYF; CDR3nt: TGTGCCAGCAGGAGGGGTGGGGCAATTCAGTACTTC
v_gene: TRBV20-1; j_gene: TRBJ2-3; d_gene: NA; abundance: many; CDR3aa: CSATLYPREVLDTQYF; CDR3nt: TGCAGTGCTACCCTTTACCCCAGGGAGGTTTTAGATACGCAGTATTTT
v_gene: TRBV7-2; j_gene: TRBJ2-7; d_gene: NA; abundance: NA; CDR3aa: CASSLGGRYEQYF; CDR3nt: TGTGCCAGCAGCTTAGGCGGGCGGTACGAGCAGTACTTC